This T cell receptor (beta chain) appears in the sequencing data of a study of CD8 T cells in ankylosing spondylitis. TCRdb ran MiXCR on the 5' RACE reads and lists one entry per CDR3 protein. The repertoire holds 150,000 or so distinct CDR3 sequences, with roughly 10% as singletons. The TCR originated in a female donor with ankylosing spondylitis or in good health (not recorded which). The sample comprised blood, either unsorted or a sorted T cell fraction (not recorded which).

The chain's CDR3 is CASTSDSYEQYF. The CDR3 nucleotides read TGCGCCAGCACCTCGGACAGCTACGAGCAGTACTTC. V gene TRBV5-1 combines with J gene TRBJ2-7; D might be TRBD1 (6 bases). V was pared by 6 bases and J by 3 bases, with 10 bases between. This CDR3 spans 12 amino acids. Germline loops: CDR1 SGHRS, CDR2 YFSETQ.